This T cell receptor (beta chain) stems from a study of CD8 T cells in Susac syndrome. The RNA, roughly 0.45 to 1 ug, was put through reverse transcription using random hexamers. The authors amplified TCR beta CDR3 across 54 Vbeta and 13 Jbeta using immunoSEQ multiplex PCR. TCRdb processed the immunoSEQ multiplex PCR reads anew with MiXCR; each CDR3 protein has one entry. The repertoire holds about 180,000 distinct CDR3 sequences, with 94% as singletons. CD8+ and CD4+ T cells were negatively isolated; TEMRA cells were FACS-enriched. This clonotype appeared a single time. This receptor was identified in a human donor with Susac syndrome. Sample: CD4+ T cells from PBMCs.

CDR3 nucleotide sequence: TGTGCCAGCTCACCGTACCCCTGGGAGGAAAAACTGTTTTTT. Translating it yields CASSPYPWEEKLFF. The rearrangement joins TRBV18 to TRBJ1-4; no firm D call. The CDR3 sequence is 14 residues long. Trimming shortened V by 3 bases and J by 8 bases, and 13 bases separated the two germline ends. Germline V gene data show CDR1 as KGHSH and CDR2 as LQKENI.